Each of the 6 T cell receptor beta chains below was sequenced from the same sample in a study of PD-L1 blockade in urothelial cancer. Time point defined: peripheral blood 6 weeks after treatment start. This table comes from immunoSEQ multiplex PCR, and its TCRdb copy is limited to in-frame clones, with some not included. The table has 100,000 to 150,000 clones, roughly 86% seen once. This specimen was PBMCs, taken around atezolizumab (anti-PD-L1) treatment. These receptors were obtained from a man aged 50 to 60 with urothelial cancer.

This clone showed up just once. The CDR3: CASSLNQGREAGNEQFF. DNA of the CDR3: TGTGCCAGCAGCTTGAACCAGGGGCGGGAGGCTGGTAATGAGCAGTTCTTC. V usage is TRBV7-6 and J usage is TRBJ2-1; 8 nucleotides agree with TRBD2. V dropped 3 bases and J dropped 7; count of bases not matched to a gene: 14. The CDR3 has 17 residues. Germline values: CDR1 SGHVS, CDR2 FNYEAQ. Together with reference TRBV7-6 and TRBJ2-1, the CDR3 gives the full variable domain: GAGVSQSPRYKVTKRGQDVALRCDPISGHVSLYWYRQALGQGPEFLTYFNYEAQQDKSGLPNDRFSAERPEGSISTLTIQRTEQRDSAMYRCASSLNQGREAGNEQFFGPGTRLTVL.

This CDR3 reads CASSESRGRDYGYTF. The CDR3 bases are TGTGCCAGCAGTGAATCCAGGGGGCGCGACTATGGCTACACCTTC. This chain uses TRBV25-1 with TRBJ1-2; 8 nucleotides line up with TRBD1. Germline CDR1 is MGHDK and CDR2 is SYGVNS. J was trimmed by 3 bases and V by 1 base; bases with no gene match: 4. This CDR3 comprises 15 residues.

There are a few counts of this clone. This chain connects TRBV10-1 to TRBJ1-2; D call uncertain. Germline CDR1 is WNHNN and CDR2 is SYGVQD (reference sequence). The CDR3 is 14 residues long. Trimming took off 0 bases at V and 3 bases at J, with 8 bases between the two ends. This CDR3 is CASSESEGYYGYTF. In DNA form, the CDR3 reads TGCGCCAGCAGTGAGTCGGAGGGATACTATGGCTACACCTTC.

The chain combines TRBV19 with TRBJ1-1; D not resolved. The CDR3 runs to 14 residues. V was clipped by 4 bases and J by 1 base, with 10 bases between them. Per germline, CDR1 LNHDA and CDR2 SQIVND (reference sequence). The CDR3 sequence: CASSTWSRNTEAFF. In nucleotides, the CDR3 is TGTGCCAGTAGTACCTGGTCCAGGAACACTGAAGCTTTCTTT.

V usage is TRBV2 and J usage is TRBJ2-1; 11 bases are shared with TRBD2. CDR3 length equals 16 residues. Germline V gene data show CDR1 as SNHLY and CDR2 as FYNNEI. V lost 5 bases, J lost 5 bases, and 8 bases stayed unmatched. The CDR3 region has the DNA TGTGCCAGCAGTCTACCCACTAGCGGGAGTAACAATGAGCAGTTCTTC. It yields the protein CASSLPTSGSNNEQFF.

The chain combines TRBV28 with TRBJ2-7; TRBD1 aligns across 9 bases. CDR1 and CDR2 (germline): MDHEN, SYDVKM. The CDR3 totals 14 residues. V lost 6 bases and J lost 3; bases outside the gene matches: 6. CDR3 bases: TGTGCCAGCAGATCCGGGACAGGGTTCTACGAGCAGTACTTC. It yields the protein CASRSGTGFYEQYF. The variable domain in full, with the rest retrieved from reference TRBV28 and TRBJ2-7, is DVKVTQSSRYLVKRTGEKVFLECVQDMDHENMFWYRQDPGLGLRLIYFSYDVKMKEKGDIPEGYSVSREKKERFSLILESASTNQTSMYLCASRSGTGFYEQYFGPGTRLTVT.